This T cell receptor beta chain was identified during a study of shared clonotypes between healthy human individuals. Study findings and constraints: Represented diversity, genetic and exposure-history alike, was limited by few donors.

All participating donors were Caucasian adults from Nashville, Tennessee. TCRdb keeps only in-frame clones here, not all; method: immunoSEQ multiplex PCR. The sample comprises 900,000 to 1,200,000 clones, approximately 78% of which are singletons, and around 0.61% rests with the top ten. Notes on this clone: Its antigen is as yet unknown.

Germline CDR1 and CDR2: MNHEY and SVGAGI. The CDR3 consists of 15 residues. Between the trimmed V and J ends, which lost 2 bases and 0 bases, there was a span of 8 bases. This sequence was found in a man in his late teens or twenties in good health. Some clones in this sample may be carry-over from other donors' samples. Sequencing input: memory CD4+ T cells from PBMCs. The subset was: CD45RA-negative fraction. The chain has TRBV6-5 and TRBJ1-5, with unresolved D. CDR3 protein: CASSYAAYSNQPQHF. DNA of the CDR3: TGTGCCAGCAGTTACGCTGCCTATAGCAATCAGCCCCAGCATTTT.